These 18 T cell receptor beta chains originate from one sample sequenced in a study of T-cell reconstitution after alpha-beta-depleted transplantation in children. TCRbeta library preparation incorporated unique molecular identifiers. Each CDR3 protein gets one entry after TCRdb re-called the PCR reads with MiXCR. Of some 450,000 distinct CDR3 sequences detected, 43% appear once; the ten largest clones hold around 29%. Source: PBMCs, taken before TCRalphabeta/CD19-depleted stem cell transplant. These receptors came from a girl aged 2 to 10 with aplastic anemia, due to receive a stem cell transplant.

This sequence joins TRBV12-3 or TRBV12-4 and TRBJ2-1; a possible D gene is TRBD2 (5 bases). The ends were cut back, 3 bases at V and 0 bases at J, with 12 bases in the middle. CDR3 length equals 16 residues. The CDR3 is CASSFERTVSYNEQFF. CDR3 in DNA: TGTGCCAGCAGTTTCGAACGGACTGTCTCCTACAATGAGCAGTTCTTC.

Regarding this clonotype: A read error is possible here, since a much larger clone lies one base away. The chain carries TRBV6-1 and TRBJ2-2; the D gene is possibly TRBD1 (7 bases). This CDR3 region has 16 residues. CDR1 is MNHNS, CDR2 SASEGT, per germline. CDR3 DNA sequence: TGTGCCAGTTCCCTAGGGCGGGGACAGTTCACCGGGGACCTGTTTTTT. Its translation is CASSLGRGQFTGDLFF.

The V call is TRBV10-3, the J call TRBJ2-1; the D gene could be TRBD1 or TRBD2 (5 bases each). This CDR3 comprises 15 residues. The V gene's germline CDR1 is ENHRY and CDR2 SYGVKD. V dropped 5 bases and J dropped 7 bases, with 18 bases sitting between them. CDR3 nucleotide sequence: TGTGCCATCAGTCCCGTTGGGGGATATATGAATGAGCAGTTCTTC. Its translation: CAISPVGGYMNEQFF.

This clonotype appeared a few times. J is TRBJ2-5 and V is TRBV12-3 or TRBV12-4; 9 positions match TRBD2. The CDR3 sequence is 16 residues long. The junction had 6 bases not matched to a gene; V was cut back by 2 bases and J by 2 bases. The CDR3 nucleotides are TGTGCCAGCAGTTTATGGGCTAGCGGGGAACAAGAGACCCAGTACTTC. This sequence encodes CASSLWASGEQETQYF.

Of note for this clonotype: A much larger clone differs by one base, so this may be a read error. This chain links TRBV29-1 with TRBJ2-7; 9 bases are a match to TRBD1. The J segment lost 0 bases and the V segment lost 4 bases, leaving 4 bases of the junction unmatched. Germline V lookup: CDR1 SQVTM, CDR2 ANQGSEA. The CDR3 is made up of 14 amino acids. The CDR3 DNA sequence: TGCAGCGTTGTGGGGACAGGGACCTCCTACGAGCAGTACTTC. Amino acid sequence: CSVVGTGTSYEQYF.

Notes on this clonotype: A much larger clone sits a single nucleotide away, making a read error possible. V usage is TRBV4-1 and J usage is TRBJ2-7; D unresolved. Trimming stripped 5 bases from V and 3 bases from J, with 11 bases between. This CDR3 is 13 amino acids long. Germline V gene sequence: CDR1 MGHRA, CDR2 YSYEKL. The CDR3: CASSERVYYEQYF. The CDR3 coding sequence is TGCGCCAGCAGCGAAAGGGTCTACTACGAGCAGTACTTC.

The table lists this clonotype with many counts. This sequence joins TRBV12-3 or TRBV12-4 and TRBJ2-1; D is unresolved. The CDR3 is 11 amino acids. V was shortened by 1 base and J by 10 bases, with 5 bases between the two germline ends. DNA for the CDR3: TGTGCCAGCAGTTTAGTCGGAGAGCAGTTCTTC. This sequence encodes CASSLVGEQFF.

V and J are TRBV28 and TRBJ1-6; possibly TRBD1 for D (6 bases). V gave up 4 bases and J gave up 6 bases, with 16 bases separating them. Germline V gene data show CDR1 as MDHEN and CDR2 as SYDVKM. The CDR3 spans 16 residues. CDR3 in amino acids: CASSSLYGGANSPLHF. The CDR3 DNA follows: TGTGCCAGCAGTTCACTCTACGGGGGGGCTAATTCACCCCTCCACTTT.

This clonotype was detected only a few times. The rearrangement joins TRBV5-6 to TRBJ1-5, with D perhaps matching TRBD1 (6 bases). Germline loops: CDR1 SGHDT, CDR2 YYEEEE. The CDR3 contains 15 residues. V lost 0 bases to trimming and J lost 6 bases, with 13 bases between them. The CDR3 DNA is TGTGCCAGCAGCTTGGCCGGGGGCAGGGTTCAGCCCCAGCATTTT. It codes for CASSLAGGRVQPQHF.

In its sample, this clonotype was seen a few times. The V and J genes are TRBV24-1 and TRBJ2-1; 9 nucleotides align to TRBD2. Germline V gene lookup returns CDR1 KGHDR and CDR2 SFDVKD. This CDR3 region has 16 residues. V lost 2 bases and J lost 8; bases outside the gene matches: 9. CDR3 DNA sequence: TGTGCCACCAGTGATTCCTGGGGCGGGAGGGCAGATGAGCAGTTCTTC. Amino acids: CATSDSWGGRADEQFF.

The CDR3 nucleotides read TGCGCCAGCAGCTTGGTGGAAGGGGGGACGGACTACCTCTCTGGAAACACCATATATTTT. This translates into CASSLVEGGTDYLSGNTIYF. The chain couples TRBV5-1 to TRBJ1-3, with D possibly matching TRBD1 (6 bases). CDR1 SGHRS and CDR2 YFSETQ come from the germline V gene. V lost 0 bases and J 0 bases, leaving 22 bases between the germline ends. The CDR3 runs 20 residues.

In this sample, this clonotype turned up a few times. This rearrangement joins TRBV5-1 to TRBJ2-2; D gene unclear. Per the germline V gene, CDR1 is SGHRS and CDR2 is YFSETQ. The CDR3 has 15 amino acids. V was cut by 2 bases and J by 2 bases, with 10 bases left in between. CDR3: CASSFTGVNTGELFF. The CDR3 DNA reads as TGCGCCAGCAGCTTTACCGGAGTCAACACCGGGGAGCTGTTTTTT. The full variable domain, its missing parts supplied by reference TRBV5-1 and TRBJ2-2, is KAGVTQTPRYLIKTRGQQVTLSCSPISGHRSVSWYQQTPGQGLQFLFEYFSETQRNKGNFPGRFSGRQFSNSRSEMNVSTLELGDSALYLCASSFTGVNTGELFFGEGSRLTVL.

This clonotype was detected a few times. The chain links TRBV9 to TRBJ2-1, with D possibly being TRBD1 or TRBD2 (5 bases each). Trimming pared 4 bases from V and 8 bases from J, leaving 16 bases between. Looked up from germline, CDR1 is SGDLS and CDR2 is YYNGEE. The CDR3 consists of 14 residues. The CDR3 DNA reads as TGTGCCAGCAGCTCTTGGGACGCCCCGGATGAGCAGTTCTTC. It specifies CASSSWDAPDEQFF.

This clonotype showed up many times. CDR3 protein: CASSQDRRTEAFF. The CDR3 DNA follows: TGTGCCAGCAGCCAAGATAGGAGGACTGAAGCTTTCTTT. The gene calls are TRBV4-2 and TRBJ1-1, with unresolved D. CDR1 is LGHNA, CDR2 YNFKEQ, per germline. The CDR3 runs 13 residues. Trimming cost V 0 bases and J 5 bases, with 7 bases left between them.

V and J are TRBV15 and TRBJ2-3, with 9 bases identical to TRBD2. The J segment lost 1 base and the V segment lost 0 bases, leaving 5 bases of the junction unmatched. CDR3 size: 17 residues. In germline, CDR1 is LNHNV, CDR2 YYDKDF (reference sequence). The CDR3 DNA follows: TGTGCCACCAGCAGAGATCTGCGGGAGGGAGGCACAGATACGCAGTATTTT. Amino acid sequence: CATSRDLREGGTDTQYF. Full variable domain (outside the CDR3, taken from reference TRBV15 and TRBJ2-3): DAMVIQNPRYQVTQFGKPVTLSCSQTLNHNVMYWYQQKSSQAPKLLFHYYDKDFNNEADTPDNFQSRRPNTSFCFLDIRSPGLGDTAMYLCATSRDLREGGTDTQYFGPGTRLTVL.

This sequence joins TRBV20-1 and TRBJ2-1; 8 nucleotides agree with TRBD1. V gave up 3 bases and J gave up 3 bases; unmatched junction bases: 4. Per germline, CDR1 DFQATT and CDR2 SNEGSKA (reference sequence). This CDR3 is 14 amino acids long. The CDR3 bases are TGCAGTGCTAGCGGGACAGGTGTCTACAATGAGCAGTTCTTC. Protein sequence: CSASGTGVYNEQFF.

This clonotype was seen more than once but under ten times. The chain employs TRBV6-5 and TRBJ1-2; TRBD1 might be the D (6 bases). This CDR3 region has 11 residues. V was cut by 10 bases and J by 8 bases, with 14 bases left in between. The germline gives CDR1 MNHEY, CDR2 SVGAGI. This CDR3 reads CATRRGTGYTF. The CDR3, as DNA: TGTGCCACCCGGAGGGGGACGGGCTACACCTTC.

The chain uses TRBV20-1 and TRBJ2-5; D gene uncertain. CDR3 length equals 15 residues. V was trimmed by 0 bases and J by 5 bases, leaving 16 bases between them. CDR1 and CDR2 from the germline V gene are DFQATT and SNEGSKA (reference sequence). CDR3 protein: CSARDRAKFGETQYF. For the CDR3, the DNA is TGCAGTGCTAGAGATCGAGCCAAATTTGGGGAGACCCAGTACTTC.